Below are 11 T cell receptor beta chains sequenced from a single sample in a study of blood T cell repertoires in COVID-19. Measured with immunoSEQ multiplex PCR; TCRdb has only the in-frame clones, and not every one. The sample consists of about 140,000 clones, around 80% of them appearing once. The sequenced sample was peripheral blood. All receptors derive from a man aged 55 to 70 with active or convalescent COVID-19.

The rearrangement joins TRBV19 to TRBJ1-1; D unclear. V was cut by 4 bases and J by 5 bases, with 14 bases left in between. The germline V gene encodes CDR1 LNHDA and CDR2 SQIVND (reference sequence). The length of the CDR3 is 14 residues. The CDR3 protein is CASSTPEGWTEAFF. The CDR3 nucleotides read TGTGCCAGTAGTACGCCTGAGGGTTGGACTGAAGCTTTCTTT.

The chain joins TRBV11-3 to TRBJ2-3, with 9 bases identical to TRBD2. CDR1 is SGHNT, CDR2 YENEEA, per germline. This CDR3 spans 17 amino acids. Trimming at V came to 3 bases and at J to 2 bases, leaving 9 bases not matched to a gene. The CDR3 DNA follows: TGTGCCAGCAGCTTTTTTAGCGGGAGCGCCCTCACAGATACGCAGTATTTT. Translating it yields CASSFFSGSALTDTQYF.

CDR3 nucleotides: TGTGCCAGCAGCCGGACAGGGCTTAGCACAGATACGCAGTATTTT. Protein product: CASSRTGLSTDTQYF. J is TRBJ2-3 and V is TRBV7-9; TRBD1 matches 8 bases. Germline trimming cut 5 bases from V and 0 bases from J; bases unmatched to any gene: 4. The CDR3 runs to 15 residues. The germline CDR1 and CDR2 sequences are SEHNR and FQNEAQ (reference sequence).

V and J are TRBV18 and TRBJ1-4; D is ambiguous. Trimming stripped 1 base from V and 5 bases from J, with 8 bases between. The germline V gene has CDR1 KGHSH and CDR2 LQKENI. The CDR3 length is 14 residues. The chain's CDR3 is CASSPQEMNEKLFF. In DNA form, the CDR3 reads TGTGCCAGCTCACCACAGGAGATGAATGAAAAACTGTTTTTT. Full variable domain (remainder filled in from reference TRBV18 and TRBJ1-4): NAGVMQNPRHLVRRRGQEARLRCSPMKGHSHVYWYRQLPEEGLKFMVYLQKENIIDESGMPKERFSAEFPKEGPSILRIQQVVRGDSAAYFCASSPQEMNEKLFFGSGTQLSVL.

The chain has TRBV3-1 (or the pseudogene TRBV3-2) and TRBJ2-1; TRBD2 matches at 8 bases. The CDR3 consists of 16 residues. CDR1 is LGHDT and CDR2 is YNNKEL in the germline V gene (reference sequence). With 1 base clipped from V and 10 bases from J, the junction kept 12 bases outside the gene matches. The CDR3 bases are TGTGCCAGCAGCCAAGGTCCGGGGGGGCCTTTTGGGGAGCAGTTCTTC. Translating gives CASSQGPGGPFGEQFF.

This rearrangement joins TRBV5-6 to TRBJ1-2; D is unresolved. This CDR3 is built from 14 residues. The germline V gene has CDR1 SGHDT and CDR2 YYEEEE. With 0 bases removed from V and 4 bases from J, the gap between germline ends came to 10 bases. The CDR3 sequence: CASSLGDTAYGYTF. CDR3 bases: TGTGCCAGCAGCTTGGGTGACACCGCCTATGGCTACACCTTC.

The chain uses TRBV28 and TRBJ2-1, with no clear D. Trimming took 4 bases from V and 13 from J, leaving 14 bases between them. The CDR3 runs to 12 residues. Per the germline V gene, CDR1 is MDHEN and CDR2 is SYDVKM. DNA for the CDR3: TGTGCCAGCAGTTCTGTTGGCATCAATCAGTTCTTC. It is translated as CASSSVGINQFF.

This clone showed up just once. Here the CDR3 reads CASSYGTGVYNEQFF. The DNA for the CDR3 is TGTGCCAGCAGTTACGGGACAGGGGTCTACAATGAGCAGTTCTTC. The V gene is TRBV6-5, the J gene TRBJ2-1; TRBD1 aligns across 10 bases. The J segment lost 3 bases and the V segment lost 2 bases, leaving 1 base of the junction unmatched. This CDR3 has 15 amino acids. Germline V gene sequence: CDR1 MNHEY, CDR2 SVGAGI.

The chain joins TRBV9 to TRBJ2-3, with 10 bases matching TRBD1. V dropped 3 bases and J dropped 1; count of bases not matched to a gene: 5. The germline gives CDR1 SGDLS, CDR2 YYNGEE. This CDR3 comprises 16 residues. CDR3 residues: CASSGRTGGGTDTQYF. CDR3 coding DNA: TGTGCCAGCAGCGGACGGACAGGGGGAGGCACAGATACGCAGTATTTT.

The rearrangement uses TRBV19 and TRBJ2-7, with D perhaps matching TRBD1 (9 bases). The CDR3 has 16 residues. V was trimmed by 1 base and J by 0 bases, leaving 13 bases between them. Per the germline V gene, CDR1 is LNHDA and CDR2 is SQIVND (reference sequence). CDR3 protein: CASSIVAGQGSYEQYF. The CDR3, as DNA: TGTGCCAGTAGTATAGTAGCGGGACAGGGCTCCTACGAGCAGTACTTC.

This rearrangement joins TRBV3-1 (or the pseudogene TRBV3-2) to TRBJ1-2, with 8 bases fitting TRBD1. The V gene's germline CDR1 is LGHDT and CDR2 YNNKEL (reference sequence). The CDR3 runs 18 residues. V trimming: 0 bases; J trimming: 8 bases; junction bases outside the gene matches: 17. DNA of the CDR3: TGTGCCAGCAGCCAAGATCGTTTCAGGGGGCGCGGAACTCTCGGCTACACCTTC. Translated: CASSQDRFRGRGTLGYTF.